This T cell receptor (beta chain) was documented in a study of blood T cells in healthy people across ages. The table lists this clonotype with a few counts. V lost 5 bases to trimming and J lost 0 bases, with 17 bases between them. The CDR3 length is 17 residues. At least 6 million PBMCs were isolated per sample. At least 5.5 micrograms of total RNA were extracted per sample. Primed by a sample-barcoded 5' primer and a J-beta primer mix, a second PCR proceeded for about 6 to 12 cycles. A template-switch adaptor containing 12 random nucleotides labeled each cDNA molecule. Every sample gave at least 2.5 million paired-end reads containing CDR3. TCRdb reprocessed the 5' RACE reads via MiXCR and lists one record per CDR3 protein. This table holds under 2,000,000 distinct CDR3 sequences, 49% found once.

The rearrangement uses TRBV12-3 or TRBV12-4 and TRBJ2-4; D is possibly TRBD1 (5 bases). This TCR was sampled from a middle-aged woman in good health. Sample: blood. CDR3 nucleotide sequence: TGTGCCAGCAGTCCGAACGACAGTCCTCTAGCCAAAAACATTCAGTACTTC. The encoded protein is CASSPNDSPLAKNIQYF.